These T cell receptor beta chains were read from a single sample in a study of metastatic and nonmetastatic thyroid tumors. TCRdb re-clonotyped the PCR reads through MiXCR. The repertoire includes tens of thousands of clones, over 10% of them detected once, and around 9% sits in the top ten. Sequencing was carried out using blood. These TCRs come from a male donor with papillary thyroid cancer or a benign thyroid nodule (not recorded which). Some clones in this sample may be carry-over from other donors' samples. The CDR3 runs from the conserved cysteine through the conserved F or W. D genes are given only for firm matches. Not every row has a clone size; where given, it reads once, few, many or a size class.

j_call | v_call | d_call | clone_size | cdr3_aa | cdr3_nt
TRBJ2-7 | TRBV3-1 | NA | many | CASSQGWGSYEQYF | TGTGCCAGCAGCCAAGGTTGGGGCTCCTACGAGCAGTACTTC
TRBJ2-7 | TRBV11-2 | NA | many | CASSPNRDKPFPEQYF | TGTGCCAGCAGCCCGAACAGGGATAAACCTTTTCCCGAGCAGTACTTC
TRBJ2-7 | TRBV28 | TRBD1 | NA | CTSRLLQGWDEQYF | TGTACCAGTCGTCTCTTACAGGGGTGGGACGAGCAGTACTTC
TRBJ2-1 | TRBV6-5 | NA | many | CASSYSPYLGSYNEQFF | TGTGCCAGCAGTTACTCGCCGTACTTAGGCTCCTACAATGAGCAGTTCTTC
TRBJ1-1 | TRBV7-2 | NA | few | CASSFNRQPTEAFF | TGTGCCAGCAGCTTCAACCGTCAGCCCACTGAAGCTTTCTTT
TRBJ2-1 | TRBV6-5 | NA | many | CASSYGNNEQFF | TGTGCCAGCAGTTACGGGAACAATGAGCAGTTCTTC
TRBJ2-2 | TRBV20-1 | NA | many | CSAREGDFTGELFF | TGCAGTGCTAGAGAGGGGGACTTCACCGGGGAGCTGTTTTTT
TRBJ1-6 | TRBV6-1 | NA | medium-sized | CASSLQDYSPLHF | TGTGCCAGCAGTCTACAGGATTACTCACCCCTCCACTTT
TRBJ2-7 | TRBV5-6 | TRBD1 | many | CASSFRQGVSSYEQYF | TGTGCCAGCAGCTTCCGACAGGGGGTTAGCTCCTACGAGCAGTACTTC
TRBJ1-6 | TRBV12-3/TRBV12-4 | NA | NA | CASSFEQHNSPLHF | TGTGCCAGTAGTTTCGAACAGCATAATTCACCCCTCCACTTT
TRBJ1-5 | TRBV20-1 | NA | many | CSARVSSEVTQPQHF | TGCAGTGCTAGAGTGTCATCAGAGGTGACTCAGCCCCAGCATTTT
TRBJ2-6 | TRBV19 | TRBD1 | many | CASSSVETGGPGANVLTF | TGTGCCAGTAGTTCTGTTGAGACAGGGGGACCCGGGGCCAACGTCCTGACTTTC
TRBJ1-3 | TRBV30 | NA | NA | CAWRGGSGNTIYF | TGTGCCTGGAGGGGGGGATCTGGAAACACCATATATTTT
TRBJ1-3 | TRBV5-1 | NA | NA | CASSLGQSSGNTIYF | TGCGCCAGCAGCTTGGGGCAGAGCTCTGGAAACACCATATATTTT
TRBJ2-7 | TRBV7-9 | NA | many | CASSPPGAGVNEQYF | TGTGCCAGCAGCCCGCCAGGGGCCGGTGTTAACGAGCAGTACTTC
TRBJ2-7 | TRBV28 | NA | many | CASRTISGGRLNNEQYF | TGTGCCAGCAGGACCATAAGTGGAGGGAGGTTGAACAACGAGCAGTACTTC
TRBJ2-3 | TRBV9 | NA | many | CASNGGSTDTQYF | TGTGCCAGCAACGGCGGAAGCACAGATACGCAGTATTTT
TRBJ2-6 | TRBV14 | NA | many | CASSQDLRLAGANVLTF | TGTGCCAGCAGCCAAGACCTCCGGCTGGCTGGGGCCAACGTCCTGACTTTC
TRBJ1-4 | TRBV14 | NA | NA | CASSLRTATNEKLFF | TGTGCCAGCAGCCTTAGGACTGCAACTAATGAAAAACTGTTTTTT
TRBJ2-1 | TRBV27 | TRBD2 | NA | CASSTSGRSYEQFF | TGTGCCAGCTCTACTAGCGGGAGGTCCTATGAGCAGTTCTTC
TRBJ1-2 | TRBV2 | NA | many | CAGREEANYGYTF | TGTGCCGGCAGAGAGGAGGCTAACTATGGCTACACCTTC
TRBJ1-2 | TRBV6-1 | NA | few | CASILSHAWSYGYTF | TGTGCCAGCATCCTCTCCCACGCGTGGAGCTATGGCTACACCTTC
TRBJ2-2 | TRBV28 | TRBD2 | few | CASRAGVPNTGELFF | TGTGCCAGCCGAGCGGGAGTCCCGAACACCGGGGAGCTATTTTTT
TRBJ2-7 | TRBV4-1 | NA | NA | CASSQDPATPAYEQYF | TGTGCCAGCAGCCAAGATCCCGCCACACCGGCCTACGAGCAGTACTTC
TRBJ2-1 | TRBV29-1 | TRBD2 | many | CSVEDPGTSAYNEQFF | TGCAGCGTTGAAGATCCCGGGACTAGCGCCTACAATGAGCAGTTCTTC
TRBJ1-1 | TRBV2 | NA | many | CASSGLTMNTEAFF | TGTGCCAGCAGCGGCTTGACAATGAACACTGAAGCTTTCTTT
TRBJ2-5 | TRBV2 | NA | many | CASSGTLFQETQYF | TGTGCCAGCAGTGGCACTTTGTTCCAAGAGACCCAGTACTTC
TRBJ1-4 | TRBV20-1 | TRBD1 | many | CSASGGLSEKLFF | TGCAGTGCTTCAGGGGGCTTAAGTGAAAAACTGTTTTTT
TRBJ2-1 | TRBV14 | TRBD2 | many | CASSHEREMGYSNEQFF | TGTGCCAGCAGCCACGAGCGGGAGATGGGCTACTCAAATGAGCAGTTCTTC